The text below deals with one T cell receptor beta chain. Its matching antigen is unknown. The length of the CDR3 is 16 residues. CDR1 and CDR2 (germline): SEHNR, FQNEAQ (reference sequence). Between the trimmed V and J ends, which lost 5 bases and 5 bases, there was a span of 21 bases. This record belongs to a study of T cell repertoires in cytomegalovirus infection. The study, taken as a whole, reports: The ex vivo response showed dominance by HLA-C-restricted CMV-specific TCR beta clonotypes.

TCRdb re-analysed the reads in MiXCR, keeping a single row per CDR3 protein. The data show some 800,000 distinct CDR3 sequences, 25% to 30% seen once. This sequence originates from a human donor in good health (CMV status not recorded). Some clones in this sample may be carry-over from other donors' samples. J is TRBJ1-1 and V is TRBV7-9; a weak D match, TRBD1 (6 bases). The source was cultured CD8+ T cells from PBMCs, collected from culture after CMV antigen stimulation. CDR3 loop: CASSLSFRQAGTEAFF. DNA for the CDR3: TGTGCCAGCAGCCTCTCATTCAGACAGGCGGGGACTGAAGCTTTCTTT.